Each of the 17 T cell receptor beta chains below was sequenced from the same sample in a study of shared clonotypes between healthy human individuals (dated by TCRdb to the early 2020s). CD8 naive samples were CD45RO-negative cells positively selected for CCR7, giving a CD45RA+CCR7+ population that excluded TemRA cells. Preparation of the library involved the immunoSEQ multiplex PCR assay. TCRdb provides this immuneACCESS table in a form limited to in-frame rearrangements. Some clones are lacking; in checked studies, under half of them reflect an unresolved V gene, and why the rest are absent is not known. This sample holds millions of clones; about 95% were observed only once. 0.9% to 1.4% of the sample is held by the ten biggest clonotypes. Sequencing was done on a sample of naive CD8+ T cells sorted from blood. In the paper's terms, the cell subset or site label means: CD45RA+CCR7+. The receptors were sampled from a man aged 18 to 30 in good health.

Comment on this clone: A far larger clone lies a single base away; this is likely a read error. This sample also contains other DNA sequences that code for the same CDR3. DNA of the CDR3: TGTGCCAGCAGCGGAGGAGGGAACACTGAAGCTTTCTTT. Its protein is CASSGGGNTEAFF. The chain combines TRBV9 with TRBJ1-1; D call uncertain. The CDR3 has 13 residues. Per the germline V gene, CDR1 is SGDLS and CDR2 is YYNGEE. V was pared by 3 bases and J by 1 base, with 7 bases between.

V and J are TRBV13 and TRBJ2-1, with 8 bases lining up with TRBD1. CDR1 is PRHDT and CDR2 is FYEKMQ in the germline V gene (reference sequence). The CDR3 runs 15 residues. V trimming: 0 bases; J trimming: 6 bases; junction bases outside the gene matches: 4. Here the CDR3 reads CASSLGQGGPNEQFF. In DNA form, the CDR3 reads TGTGCCAGCAGCTTAGGACAGGGGGGCCCCAATGAGCAGTTCTTC.

V and J are TRBV6-5 and TRBJ2-7; D is possibly TRBD2 (6 bases). Germline V gene lookup returns CDR1 MNHEY and CDR2 SVGAGI. This CDR3 contains 15 residues. Deletions cut 4 bases from V and 2 bases from J, with 15 bases between. The DNA for the CDR3 is TGTGCCAGCAGTTCCCCTGGGGCGGGGCCCTACGAGCAGTACTTC. Translation gives CASSSPGAGPYEQYF.

The V gene is TRBV7-9, the J gene TRBJ2-1; 11 nucleotides agree with TRBD2. CDR1 and CDR2 (germline): SEHNR, FQNEAQ (reference sequence). Losses at the gene ends were 5 bases for V and 2 bases for J; bases not matched to a gene: 2. CDR3 length: 15 amino acids. Here the CDR3 DNA reads TGTGCCAGCAGCCTGGGACTAGCGGCCTACAATGAGCAGTTCTTC. Translating it yields CASSLGLAAYNEQFF.

V gene TRBV10-2 combines with J gene TRBJ2-7; D unresolved. The V end lost 2 bases, the J end lost 0 bases, and 11 bases lay between the germline ends. CDR3 length: 15 amino acids. Germline V gives CDR1 WSHSY, CDR2 SAAADI. CDR3 sequence: CASSEGPQSSYEQYF. The CDR3 DNA is TGCGCCAGCAGTGAGGGGCCTCAAAGCTCCTACGAGCAGTACTTC.

This clone has only one observation. This sequence joins TRBV9 and TRBJ2-7; TRBD2 matches at 8 bases. The ends lost 0 bases at V and 3 bases at J; junction bases unmatched: 5. This CDR3 has 15 amino acids. Germline assignment: CDR1 SGDLS and CDR2 YYNGEE. CDR3 nucleotide sequence: TGTGCCAGCAGCGTAGATCAAGCGGGGGTCTACGAGCAGTACTTC. Residues: CASSVDQAGVYEQYF.

This clone was detected only once. The sample holds other DNA sequences that translate to the same CDR3. The rearrangement links TRBV4-1 to TRBJ2-7, with 11 bases aligning to TRBD2. CDR3 size: 15 residues. Germline-derived CDR1 and CDR2 are MGHRA and YSYEKL. The ends lost 1 base at V and 3 bases at J; junction bases unmatched: 2. CDR3 DNA sequence: TGCGCCAGCAGCCAAGGACTAGCGGGAATCTACGAGCAGTACTTC. Translating gives CASSQGLAGIYEQYF.

The rearrangement joins TRBV7-9 to TRBJ2-3; D assignment may be TRBD1 or TRBD2 (5 bases each). This CDR3 region has 15 residues. Germline CDR1 reads SEHNR; CDR2 reads FQNEAQ (reference sequence). The V end lost 5 bases, the J end lost 8 bases, and 20 bases lay between the germline ends. DNA of the CDR3: TGTGCCAGCAGCCGACCGCTGGGGGATGAGGCTACGCAGTATTTT. Protein sequence: CASSRPLGDEATQYF.

The rearrangement joins TRBV6-5 to TRBJ1-1; tentative D call: TRBD1 (5 bases). Germline assignment: CDR1 MNHEY and CDR2 SVGAGI. Trimming removed 5 bases at V and 3 bases at J, with 16 bases between. The CDR3 sequence is 15 residues long. The CDR3: CASSHHSDSHTEAFF. CDR3 DNA sequence: TGTGCCAGCAGTCACCATTCCGACAGTCACACTGAAGCTTTCTTT.

The rearrangement joins TRBV30 to TRBJ1-1, with D perhaps TRBD1 (6 bases). The germline gives CDR1 GTSNPN, CDR2 SVGIG (reference sequence). Trimming removed 3 bases from V and 6 bases from J, with 11 bases in between. The CDR3 loop spans 12 amino acids. The chain's CDR3 is CAWRYEGAEAFF. The CDR3, as DNA: TGTGCCTGGAGGTACGAGGGGGCTGAAGCTTTCTTT.

This clone was observed once. The V gene is TRBV11-2, the J gene TRBJ2-5, with 7 bases fitting TRBD1. CDR1 is SGHAT, CDR2 FQNNGV, per germline. V gave up 3 bases and J gave up 4 bases; unmatched junction bases: 8. This CDR3 is built from 15 residues. This CDR3 reads CASSFEGAVGETQYF. The DNA of the CDR3 is TGTGCCAGCAGCTTCGAGGGGGCTGTGGGAGAGACCCAGTACTTC.

The genes are TRBV6-5 and TRBJ2-5; D call uncertain. The germline V and J ends were trimmed by 2 bases and 4 bases, with 11 bases remaining between them. CDR1 is MNHEY and CDR2 is SVGAGI in the germline V gene. This CDR3 has 14 residues. For the CDR3, the DNA is TGTGCCAGCAGTTACGGGCGGTCCCCAGAGACCCAGTACTTC. Protein product: CASSYGRSPETQYF.

The chain combines TRBV7-6 with TRBJ2-7; D is undetermined. Germline V gives CDR1 SGHVS, CDR2 FNYEAQ. The V end lost 5 bases, the J end lost 0 bases, and 11 bases lay between the germline ends. The CDR3 is 14 residues long. CDR3: CASSPRVGSYEQYF. Written as DNA, the CDR3 is TGTGCCAGCAGCCCCCGGGTAGGCTCCTACGAGCAGTACTTC. The full variable domain, in which reference TRBV7-6 and TRBJ2-7 provide the parts outside the CDR3, is GAGVSQSPRYKVTKRGQDVALRCDPISGHVSLYWYRQALGQGPEFLTYFNYEAQQDKSGLPNDRFSAERPEGSISTLTIQRTEQRDSAMYRCASSPRVGSYEQYFGPGTRLTVT.

This chain uses TRBV6-5 with TRBJ2-1, with 7 bases fitting TRBD2. CDR3 length: 16 residues. The V segment lost 0 bases and the J segment 9 bases; nucleotides outside the gene matches: 11. Germline-derived CDR1 and CDR2 are MNHEY and SVGAGI. The CDR3 spells CASSYSGSSGGGEQFF. The CDR3 bases are TGTGCCAGCAGTTACTCGGGGTCTAGCGGCGGGGGTGAGCAGTTCTTC.

The chain joins TRBV7-9 to TRBJ2-5; 8 positions match TRBD1. The ends lost 5 bases at V and 5 bases at J; junction bases unmatched: 13. Germline V gives CDR1 SEHNR, CDR2 FQNEAQ (reference sequence). The CDR3 has 16 amino acids. The DNA of the CDR3 is TGTGCCAGCAGCGGACGACGACAGGGGTCAGGGGAGACCCAGTACTTC. This translates into CASSGRRQGSGETQYF.

The V call is TRBV13, the J call TRBJ2-7; 7 bases align to TRBD1. The CDR3 is 16 amino acids. Trimming removed 5 bases from V and 2 bases from J; junction bases left unmatched: 12. The germline V gene encodes CDR1 PRHDT and CDR2 FYEKMQ (reference sequence). CDR3 nucleotides: TGTGCCAGCAGCCTTAGAGTAGGACAGGAGACCTACGAGCAGTACTTC. Its translation: CASSLRVGQETYEQYF.

The chain carries TRBV14 and TRBJ2-2; D is unclear. V shed 3 bases and J shed 10 bases, with 6 bases lying between them. Germline V lookup: CDR1 SGHDN, CDR2 FVKESK. The CDR3 length is 11 residues. The CDR3: CASSQGTELFF. In DNA form, the CDR3 reads TGTGCCAGCAGCCAGGGCACGGAGCTGTTTTTT.